These T cell receptor beta chains were read from a single sample in a study of cytomegalovirus exposure and HLA in healthy donors. Libraries were prepared by immunoSEQ multiplex PCR; TCRdb keeps only in-frame clonotypes and omits some of them. The table has fewer than 110,000 clones, approximately 81% seen once. Sequenced material: PBMCs. Receptors originate from a man younger than 45 in good health and CMV-seronegative. CDR3s include the opening cysteine and the closing phenylalanine or tryptophan. A D gene is named only where the DNA matches it firmly. Clone size is not always given. Where it is, it says once, few, many or a class for expanded clones.

size: .
D: TRBD1
J: TRBJ1-1
V: TRBV2
CDR3: CASSPRDSFVSEAFF
DNA: TGTGCCAGCAGTCCAAGGGACAGCTTCGTGTCTGAAGCTTTCTTT

size: .
D: .
J: TRBJ1-2
V: TRBV28
CDR3: CASERPLDYGYTF
DNA: TGTGCCAGCGAGCGTCCCCTGGACTATGGCTACACCTTC

size: .
D: TRBD1
J: TRBJ2-2
V: TRBV7-2
CDR3: CASSPSPGGQGIFGELFF
DNA: TGTGCCAGCAGCCCCTCCCCAGGGGGACAGGGAATCTTCGGGGAGCTGTTTTTT

size: .
D: .
J: TRBJ2-5
V: TRBV27
CDR3: CASRKTQGRETQYF
DNA: TGTGCCAGCAGGAAAACCCAGGGAAGGGAGACCCAGTACTTC

size: .
D: TRBD1
J: TRBJ1-2
V: TRBV6-5
CDR3: CASKTGGNYGYTF
DNA: TGTGCCAGCAAAACAGGGGGTAACTATGGCTACACCTTC

size: .
D: .
J: TRBJ2-3
V: TRBV18
CDR3: CASSRRGGGGETDTQYF
DNA: TGTGCCAGCTCACGCCGGGGCGGGGGCGGAGAGACAGATACGCAGTATTTT

size: .
D: .
J: TRBJ2-5
V: TRBV4-1
CDR3: CASKRAWGLETQYF
DNA: TGCGCCAGCAAACGAGCGTGGGGGCTGGAGACCCAGTACTTC

size: .
D: TRBD1
J: TRBJ1-1
V: TRBV7-8
CDR3: CASSSRDSESGTEAFF
DNA: TGTGCCAGCAGCTCCCGGGACAGTGAAAGCGGCACTGAAGCTTTCTTT

size: .
D: .
J: TRBJ2-1
V: TRBV11-2
CDR3: CASSPPGSLLGNEQFF
DNA: TGTGCCAGCAGCCCCCCGGGTTCCCTCCTGGGCAATGAGCAGTTCTTC

size: .
D: .
J: TRBJ2-2
V: TRBV7-3
CDR3: CASSNTGAGELFF
DNA: TGTGCCAGCTCTAACACGGGGGCCGGGGAGCTGTTTTTT

size: .
D: TRBD1
J: TRBJ1-2
V: TRBV19
CDR3: CASSITGGGYTF
DNA: TGTGCCAGTAGTATAACAGGGGGGGGCTACACCTTC

size: few
D: .
J: TRBJ2-2
V: TRBV5-1
CDR3: CASRTYRENTGELFF
DNA: TGCGCCAGCAGAACCTACAGGGAGAACACCGGGGAGCTGTTTTTT

size: once
D: TRBD2
J: TRBJ2-5
V: TRBV7-6
CDR3: CASSLGLAGEGETQYF
DNA: TGTGCCAGCAGCTTGGGTCTAGCGGGAGAGGGAGAGACCCAGTACTTC

size: .
D: .
J: TRBJ2-3
V: TRBV5-1
CDR3: CASSLGAERDTQYF
DNA: TGCGCCAGCAGCTTGGGTGCGGAGCGGGATACGCAGTATTTT

size: .
D: .
J: TRBJ1-4
V: TRBV21-1
CDR3: CASSVWDSRVEKLFF
DNA: TGTGCCAGCAGTGTCTGGGACAGCCGGGTTGAAAAACTGTTTTTT

size: .
D: TRBD1
J: TRBJ2-1
V: TRBV7-6
CDR3: CASSSIYGTGEEQFF
DNA: TGTGCCAGCAGCTCCATTTACGGGACAGGCGAAGAGCAGTTCTTC

size: .
D: .
J: TRBJ2-3
V: TRBV9
CDR3: CASSTGGEGGGDTQYF
DNA: TGTGCCAGCAGCACAGGGGGGGAAGGGGGAGGAGATACGCAGTATTTT

size: .
D: .
J: TRBJ2-3
V: TRBV19
CDR3: CASRMGGSTDTQYF
DNA: TGTGCCAGTAGAATGGGAGGTAGCACAGATACGCAGTATTTT

size: .
D: .
J: TRBJ2-7
V: TRBV7-9
CDR3: CASSLGSYEQYF
DNA: TGTGCCAGCAGCTTAGGGAGCTACGAGCAGTACTTC

size: .
D: TRBD1
J: TRBJ1-4
V: TRBV4-1
CDR3: CASSQEGSGQAGEKLFF
DNA: TGCGCCAGCAGCCAAGAAGGATCGGGACAGGCGGGGGAAAAACTGTTTTTT

size: few
D: TRBD2
J: TRBJ2-7
V: TRBV4-1
CDR3: CASSQGDRSSGSYEQYF
DNA: TGCGCCAGCAGCCAAGGGGACCGTAGTAGCGGGAGCTACGAGCAGTACTTC

size: .
D: .
J: TRBJ2-7
V: TRBV6-5
CDR3: CASSPVTGRYEQYF
DNA: TGTGCCAGCAGCCCGGTTACAGGACGCTACGAGCAGTACTTC

size: .
D: .
J: TRBJ2-1
V: TRBV19
CDR3: CASQEGQRYNEQFF
DNA: TGTGCCAGTCAGGAGGGACAGAGGTACAATGAGCAGTTCTTC

size: .
D: .
J: TRBJ1-4
V: TRBV5-1
CDR3: CASSTTGSELFF
DNA: TGCGCCAGCAGCACCACAGGTTCGGAACTGTTTTTT

size: few
D: .
J: TRBJ2-3
V: TRBV16
CDR3: CASSQSGTLTTDTQYF
DNA: TGTGCCAGCAGCCAATCGGGGACACTTACCACAGATACGCAGTATTTT

size: .
D: TRBD2
J: TRBJ2-1
V: TRBV11-2
CDR3: CASRFSGGAYYNEQFF
DNA: TGTGCCAGCAGGTTTAGCGGGGGGGCCTACTACAATGAGCAGTTCTTC

size: .
D: .
J: TRBJ1-1
V: TRBV7-3
CDR3: CASSLGGATEAFF
DNA: TGTGCCAGCAGCTTAGGGGGCGCGACTGAAGCTTTCTTT

size: few
D: .
J: TRBJ1-1
V: TRBV28
CDR3: CASSFRGDNTEAFF
DNA: TGTGCCAGCAGTTTTAGAGGTGATAACACTGAAGCTTTCTTT

size: .
D: .
J: TRBJ1-4
V: TRBV19
CDR3: CATGGDVNEKLFF
DNA: TGTGCCACGGGAGGGGACGTGAATGAAAAACTGTTTTTT

size: .
D: .
J: TRBJ2-2
V: TRBV4-1
CDR3: CASSQVRATDTGELFF
DNA: TGCGCCAGCAGCCAAGTCAGGGCCACCGACACCGGGGAGCTGTTTTTT

size: .
D: .
J: TRBJ2-3
V: TRBV6-5
CDR3: CASSRGGVTDTQYF
DNA: TGTGCCAGCAGTCGAGGGGGAGTCACAGATACGCAGTATTTT

size: .
D: TRBD1
J: TRBJ1-1
V: TRBV25-1
CDR3: CASSEYKGANTEAFF
DNA: TGTGCCAGCAGTGAATACAAGGGGGCGAACACTGAAGCTTTCTTT

size: once
D: TRBD1
J: TRBJ1-6
V: TRBV5-1
CDR3: CASSQDRASSYNSPLHF
DNA: TGCGCCAGCAGCCAGGACAGGGCGAGCTCCTATAATTCACCCCTCCACTTT

size: .
D: TRBD1
J: TRBJ1-4
V: TRBV10-3
CDR3: CAISVDRAMANEKLFF
DNA: TGTGCCATCAGTGTAGACAGGGCTATGGCTAATGAAAAACTGTTTTTT

size: .
D: TRBD1
J: TRBJ1-2
V: TRBV4-1
CDR3: CASSQGQGGRLGYGYTF
DNA: TGCGCCAGCAGCCAGGGACAGGGAGGGAGACTGGGGTATGGCTACACCTTC

size: .
D: TRBD2
J: TRBJ2-7
V: TRBV30
CDR3: CAWSVGRSGRAYEQYF
DNA: TGTGCCTGGAGTGTAGGCCGAAGCGGGAGAGCCTACGAGCAGTACTTC

size: once
D: .
J: TRBJ1-1
V: TRBV11-2
CDR3: CASSSAVTEAFF
DNA: TGTGCCAGCAGCTCGGCGGTCACTGAAGCTTTCTTT

size: .
D: TRBD1
J: TRBJ1-1
V: TRBV5-4
CDR3: CASSLAGQGIPEAFF
DNA: TGTGCCAGCAGCTTGGCGGGACAGGGGATTCCTGAAGCTTTCTTT

size: .
D: .
J: TRBJ2-3
V: TRBV9
CDR3: CASSVGLKSDTQYF
DNA: TGTGCCAGCAGCGTAGGCCTAAAGTCAGATACGCAGTATTTT

size: .
D: TRBD2
J: TRBJ2-7
V: TRBV5-1
CDR3: CASSSTPHRGRDGLAGTEQYF
DNA: TGCGCCAGCAGCTCGACCCCCCATCGTGGTCGTGACGGACTAGCCGGAACAGAGCAGTACTTC

size: .
D: TRBD1
J: TRBJ1-2
V: TRBV30
CDR3: CAWSVQGAGGYTF
DNA: TGTGCCTGGAGTGTTCAGGGGGCTGGCGGCTACACCTTC

size: .
D: .
J: TRBJ1-2
V: TRBV28
CDR3: CASIPGREVWGYTF
DNA: TGTGCCAGCATCCCTGGCAGGGAAGTTTGGGGCTACACCTTC

size: .
D: .
J: TRBJ2-7
V: TRBV19
CDR3: CASSIRQDGYEQYF
DNA: TGTGCCAGTAGTATCAGACAGGACGGCTACGAGCAGTACTTC

size: .
D: TRBD2
J: TRBJ2-1
V: TRBV2
CDR3: CASRRTSGGLNEQFF
DNA: TGTGCCAGCAGGAGGACTAGCGGGGGACTGAATGAGCAGTTCTTC

size: .
D: .
J: TRBJ2-7
V: TRBV6-1
CDR3: CASRTGGHIDEQYF
DNA: TGTGCCAGCAGGACAGGCGGGCATATCGACGAGCAGTACTTC

size: .
D: TRBD1
J: TRBJ2-7
V: TRBV6-1
CDR3: CASRGVGQLTYEQYF
DNA: TGTGCCAGCAGGGGGGTGGGACAGCTTACCTACGAGCAGTACTTC

size: .
D: .
J: TRBJ2-7
V: TRBV9
CDR3: CASSVGSSYEQYF
DNA: TGTGCCAGCAGCGTAGGCAGCTCCTACGAGCAGTACTTC

size: .
D: .
J: TRBJ1-5
V: TRBV5-1
CDR3: CASSLSGGNQPQHF
DNA: TGCGCCAGCAGCTTGAGCGGGGGCAATCAGCCCCAGCATTTT

size: .
D: TRBD2
J: TRBJ2-7
V: TRBV18
CDR3: CASSPPGGSYEQYF
DNA: TGTGCCAGCTCACCCCCGGGAGGCTCCTACGAGCAGTACTTC

size: .
D: .
J: TRBJ2-1
V: TRBV2
CDR3: CSQAGDNEQFF
DNA: TGTTCCCAGGCAGGGGACAATGAGCAGTTCTTC

size: .
D: TRBD2
J: TRBJ2-2
V: TRBV4-1
CDR3: CASSHTVTAGGSGELFF
DNA: TGCGCCAGCAGTCATACCGTGACAGCGGGGGGGTCCGGGGAGCTGTTTTTT

size: .
D: .
J: TRBJ2-5
V: TRBV7-2
CDR3: CASSTRLETQYF
DNA: TGTGCCAGCAGCACCCGGTTAGAGACCCAGTACTTC

size: .
D: .
J: TRBJ1-1
V: TRBV27
CDR3: CASRKDTEAFF
DNA: TGTGCCAGCAGGAAAGATACAGAAGCTTTCTTT

size: .
D: .
J: TRBJ1-1
V: TRBV6-5
CDR3: CASRRDMLSAEAFF
DNA: TGTGCCAGCAGGAGGGACATGCTTAGTGCTGAAGCTTTCTTT

size: .
D: .
J: TRBJ2-1
V: TRBV29-1
CDR3: CSVRGHSAYNEQFF
DNA: TGCAGCGTCAGAGGACATTCGGCCTACAATGAGCAGTTCTTC

size: .
D: .
J: TRBJ2-7
V: TRBV7-2
CDR3: CASSYISGYEQYF
DNA: TGTGCCAGCAGTTATATTAGCGGCTACGAGCAGTACTTC

size: .
D: .
J: TRBJ2-1
V: TRBV6-5
CDR3: CASSKSGTAFNEQFF
DNA: TGTGCCAGCAGTAAATCCGGGACTGCTTTCAATGAGCAGTTCTTC

size: .
D: .
J: TRBJ2-5
V: TRBV18
CDR3: CASSPDTIQETQYF
DNA: TGTGCCAGCTCACCAGATACTATCCAAGAGACCCAGTACTTC

size: .
D: .
J: TRBJ2-1
V: TRBV10-2
CDR3: CASNPDSYEQFF
DNA: TGCGCCAGCAACCCGGACAGTTATGAGCAGTTCTTC